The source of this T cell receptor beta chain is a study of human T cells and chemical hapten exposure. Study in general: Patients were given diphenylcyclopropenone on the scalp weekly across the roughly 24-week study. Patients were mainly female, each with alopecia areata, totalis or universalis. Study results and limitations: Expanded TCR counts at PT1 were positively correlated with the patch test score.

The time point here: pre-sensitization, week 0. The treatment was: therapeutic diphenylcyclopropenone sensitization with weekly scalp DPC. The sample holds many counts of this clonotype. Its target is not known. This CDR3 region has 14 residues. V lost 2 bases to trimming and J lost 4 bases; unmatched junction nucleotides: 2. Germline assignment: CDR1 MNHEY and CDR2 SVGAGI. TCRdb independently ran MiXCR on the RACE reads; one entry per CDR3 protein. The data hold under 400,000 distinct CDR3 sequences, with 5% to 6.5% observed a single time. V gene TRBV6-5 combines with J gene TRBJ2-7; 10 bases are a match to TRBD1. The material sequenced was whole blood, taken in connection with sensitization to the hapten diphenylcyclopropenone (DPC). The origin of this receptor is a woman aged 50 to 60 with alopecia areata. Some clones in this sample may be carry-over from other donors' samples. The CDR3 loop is CASSYGQGVYEQYF. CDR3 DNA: TGTGCCAGCAGTTACGGACAGGGGGTTTACGAGCAGTACTTC.